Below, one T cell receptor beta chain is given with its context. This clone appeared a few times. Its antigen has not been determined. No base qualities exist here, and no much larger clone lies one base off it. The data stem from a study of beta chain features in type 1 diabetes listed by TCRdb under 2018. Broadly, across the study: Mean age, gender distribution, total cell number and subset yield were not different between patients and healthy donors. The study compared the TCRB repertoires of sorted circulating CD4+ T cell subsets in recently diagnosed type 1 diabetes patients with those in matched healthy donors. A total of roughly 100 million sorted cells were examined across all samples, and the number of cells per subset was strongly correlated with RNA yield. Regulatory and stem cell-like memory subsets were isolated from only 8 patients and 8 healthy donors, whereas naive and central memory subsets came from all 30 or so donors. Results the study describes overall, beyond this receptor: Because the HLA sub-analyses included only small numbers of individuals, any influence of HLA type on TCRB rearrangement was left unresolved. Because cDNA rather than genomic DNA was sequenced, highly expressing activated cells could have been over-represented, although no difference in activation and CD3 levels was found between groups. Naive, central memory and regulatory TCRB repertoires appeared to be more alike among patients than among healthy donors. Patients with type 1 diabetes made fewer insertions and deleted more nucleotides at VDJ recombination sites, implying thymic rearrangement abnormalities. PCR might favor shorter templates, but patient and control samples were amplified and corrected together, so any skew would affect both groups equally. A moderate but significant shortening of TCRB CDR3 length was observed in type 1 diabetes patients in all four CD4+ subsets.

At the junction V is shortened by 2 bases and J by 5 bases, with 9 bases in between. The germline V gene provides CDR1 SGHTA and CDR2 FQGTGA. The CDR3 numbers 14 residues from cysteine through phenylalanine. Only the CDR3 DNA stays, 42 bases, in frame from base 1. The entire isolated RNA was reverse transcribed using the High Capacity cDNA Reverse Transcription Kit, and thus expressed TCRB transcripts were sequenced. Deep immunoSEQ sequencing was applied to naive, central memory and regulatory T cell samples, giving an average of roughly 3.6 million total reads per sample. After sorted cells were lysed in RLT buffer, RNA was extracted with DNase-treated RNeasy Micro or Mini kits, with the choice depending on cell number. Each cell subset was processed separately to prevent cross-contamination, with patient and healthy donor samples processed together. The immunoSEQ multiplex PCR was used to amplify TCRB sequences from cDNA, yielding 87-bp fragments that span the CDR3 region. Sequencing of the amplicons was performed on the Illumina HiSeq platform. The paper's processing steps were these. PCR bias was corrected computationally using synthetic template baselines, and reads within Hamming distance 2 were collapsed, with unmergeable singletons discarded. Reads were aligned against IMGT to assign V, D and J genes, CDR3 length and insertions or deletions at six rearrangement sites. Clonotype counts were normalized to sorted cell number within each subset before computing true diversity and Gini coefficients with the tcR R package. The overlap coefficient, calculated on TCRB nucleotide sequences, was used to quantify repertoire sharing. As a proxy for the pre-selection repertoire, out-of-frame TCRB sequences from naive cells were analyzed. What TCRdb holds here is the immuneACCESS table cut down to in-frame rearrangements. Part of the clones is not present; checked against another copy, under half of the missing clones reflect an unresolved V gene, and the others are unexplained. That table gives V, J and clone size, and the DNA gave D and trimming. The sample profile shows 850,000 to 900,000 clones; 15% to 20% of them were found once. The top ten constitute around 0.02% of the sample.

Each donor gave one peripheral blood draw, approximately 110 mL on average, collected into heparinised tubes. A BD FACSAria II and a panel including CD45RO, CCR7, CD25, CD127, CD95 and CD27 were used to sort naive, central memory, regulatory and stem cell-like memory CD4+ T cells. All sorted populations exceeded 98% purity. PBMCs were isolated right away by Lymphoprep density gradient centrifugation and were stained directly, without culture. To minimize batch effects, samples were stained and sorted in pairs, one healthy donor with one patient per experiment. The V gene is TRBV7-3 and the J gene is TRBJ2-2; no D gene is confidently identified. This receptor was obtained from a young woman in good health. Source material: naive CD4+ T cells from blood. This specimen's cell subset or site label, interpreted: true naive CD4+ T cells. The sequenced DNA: TGTGCCAGCAGCTTAGGTATCGAAACCGGGGAGCTGTTTTTT. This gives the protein CASSLGIETGELFF.